This T cell receptor (beta chain) was obtained from a study of blood T cell repertoires in COVID-19. As originally analysed: Amplifying reference gene primers gave estimates of nucleated cell counts. Measured with immunoSEQ multiplex PCR; TCRdb has only the in-frame clones, and not every one. V and J calls and clone size are those listed in that table; D and trimming were worked out from the DNA. Of roughly 220,000 clones detected, about four fifths appear once; the ten largest clones hold roughly 2.4%. Trimming cost V 1 base and J 7 bases, with 16 bases left between them. The CDR3 extends over 15 amino acids. From germline, CDR1 is SGHTA and CDR2 FQGNSA.

Input material: peripheral blood. This chain joins TRBV7-2 and TRBJ1-1; tentatively, D is TRBD1 (5 bases). The TCR was taken from a woman aged 55-70 years with acute or convalescent COVID-19. CDR3 amino acids: CASSLDRTSGLEAFF. The CDR3, as DNA: TGTGCCAGCAGCTTAGATCGGACATCCGGGCTTGAAGCTTTCTTT. Supplemented by reference TRBV7-2 and TRBJ1-1, the full variable domain reads GAGVSQSPSNKVTEKGKDVELRCDPISGHTALYWYRQSLGQGLEFLIYFQGNSAPDKSGLPSDRFSAERTGGSVSTLTIQRTQQEDSAVYLCASSLDRTSGLEAFFGQGTRLTVV.